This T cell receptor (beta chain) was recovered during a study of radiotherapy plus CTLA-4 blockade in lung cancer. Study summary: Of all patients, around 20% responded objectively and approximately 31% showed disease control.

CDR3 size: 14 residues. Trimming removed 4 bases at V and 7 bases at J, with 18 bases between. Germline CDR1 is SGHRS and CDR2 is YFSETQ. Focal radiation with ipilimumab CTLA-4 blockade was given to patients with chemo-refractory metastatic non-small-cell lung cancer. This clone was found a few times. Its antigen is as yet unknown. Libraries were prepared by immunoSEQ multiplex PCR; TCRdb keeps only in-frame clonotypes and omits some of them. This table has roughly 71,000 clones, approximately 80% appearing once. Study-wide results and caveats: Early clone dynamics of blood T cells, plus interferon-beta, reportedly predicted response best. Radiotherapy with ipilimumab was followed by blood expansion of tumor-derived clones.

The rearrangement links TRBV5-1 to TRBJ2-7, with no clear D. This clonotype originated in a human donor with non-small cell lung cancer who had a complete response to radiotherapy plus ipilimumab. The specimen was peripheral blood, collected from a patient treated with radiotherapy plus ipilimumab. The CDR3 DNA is TGCGCCAGCAGCCCCCCCCCGCCGGCCTCAGAGCAGTACTTC. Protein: CASSPPPPASEQYF.